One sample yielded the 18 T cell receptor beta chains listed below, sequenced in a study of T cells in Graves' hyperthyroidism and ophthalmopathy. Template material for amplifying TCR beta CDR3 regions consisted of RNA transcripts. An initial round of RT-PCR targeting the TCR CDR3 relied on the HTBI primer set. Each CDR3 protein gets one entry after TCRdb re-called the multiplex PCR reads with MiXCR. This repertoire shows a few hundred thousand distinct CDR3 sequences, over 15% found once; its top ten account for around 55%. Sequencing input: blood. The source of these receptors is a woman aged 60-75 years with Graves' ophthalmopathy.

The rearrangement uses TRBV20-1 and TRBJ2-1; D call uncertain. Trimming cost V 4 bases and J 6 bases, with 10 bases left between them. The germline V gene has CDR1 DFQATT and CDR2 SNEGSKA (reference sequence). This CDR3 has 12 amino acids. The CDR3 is CSANQEPNEQFF. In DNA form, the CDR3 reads TGCAGTGCTAACCAGGAACCCAATGAGCAGTTCTTC.

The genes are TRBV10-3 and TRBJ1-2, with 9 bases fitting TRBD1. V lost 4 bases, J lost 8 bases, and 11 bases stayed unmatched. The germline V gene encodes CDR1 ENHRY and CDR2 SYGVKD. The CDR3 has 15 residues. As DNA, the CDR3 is TGTGCCATCAGTGCCACGTCCGGGACAGGGAAAGGCTACACCTTC. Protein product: CAISATSGTGKGYTF.

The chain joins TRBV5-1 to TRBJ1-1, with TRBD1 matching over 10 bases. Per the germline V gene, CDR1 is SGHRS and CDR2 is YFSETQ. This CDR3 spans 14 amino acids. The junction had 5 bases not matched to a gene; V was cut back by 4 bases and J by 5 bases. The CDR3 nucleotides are TGCGCCAGCAGCACCCGGACAGGGGGGACTGAAGCTTTCTTT. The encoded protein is CASSTRTGGTEAFF.

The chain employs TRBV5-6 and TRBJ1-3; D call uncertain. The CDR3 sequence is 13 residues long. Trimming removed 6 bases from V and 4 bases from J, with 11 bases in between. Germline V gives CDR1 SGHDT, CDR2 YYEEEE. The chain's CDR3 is CASNVVMGNTIYF. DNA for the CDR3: TGTGCCAGCAACGTCGTTATGGGAAACACCATATATTTT.

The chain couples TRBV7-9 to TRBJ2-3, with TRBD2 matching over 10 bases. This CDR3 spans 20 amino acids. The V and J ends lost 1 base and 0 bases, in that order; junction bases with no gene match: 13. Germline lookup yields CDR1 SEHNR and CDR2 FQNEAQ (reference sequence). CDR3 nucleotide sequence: TGTGCCAGCAGCTTAGGCTGGCTAGCGGGGGCTCGAACTAGCACAGATACGCAGTATTTT. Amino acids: CASSLGWLAGARTSTDTQYF. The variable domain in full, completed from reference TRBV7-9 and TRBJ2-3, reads DTGVSQNPRHKITKRGQNVTFRCDPISEHNRLYWYRQTLGQGPEFLTYFQNEAQLEKSRLLSDRFSAERPKGSFSTLEIQRTEQGDSAMYLCASSLGWLAGARTSTDTQYFGPGTRLTVL.

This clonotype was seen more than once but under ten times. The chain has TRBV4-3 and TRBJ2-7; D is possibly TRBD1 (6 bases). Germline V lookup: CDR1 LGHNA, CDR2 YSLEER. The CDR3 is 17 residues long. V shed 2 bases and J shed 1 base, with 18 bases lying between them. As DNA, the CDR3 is TGCGCCAGCAGCCAATACACGGCAGGACAGACATCCTACGAGCAGTACTTC. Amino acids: CASSQYTAGQTSYEQYF.

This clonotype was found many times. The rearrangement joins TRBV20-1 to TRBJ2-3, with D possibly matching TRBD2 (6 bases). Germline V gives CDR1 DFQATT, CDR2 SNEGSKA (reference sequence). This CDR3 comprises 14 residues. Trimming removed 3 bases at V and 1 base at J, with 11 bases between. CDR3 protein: CSASNPSGTDTQYF. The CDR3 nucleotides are TGCAGTGCTAGTAATCCTAGCGGCACAGATACGCAGTATTTT.

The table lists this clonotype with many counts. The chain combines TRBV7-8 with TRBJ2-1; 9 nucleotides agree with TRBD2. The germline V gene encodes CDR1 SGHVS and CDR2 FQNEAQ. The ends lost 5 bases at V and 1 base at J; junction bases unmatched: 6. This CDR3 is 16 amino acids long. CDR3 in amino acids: CASSLKLAGSYNEQFF. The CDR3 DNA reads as TGTGCCAGCAGCCTCAAACTAGCGGGTTCCTACAATGAGCAGTTCTTC. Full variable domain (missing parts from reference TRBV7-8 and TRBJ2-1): GAGVSQSPRYKVAKRGQDVALRCDPISGHVSLFWYQQALGQGPEFLTYFQNEAQLDKSGLPSDRFFAERPEGSVSTLKIQRTQQEDSAVYLCASSLKLAGSYNEQFFGPGTRLTVL.

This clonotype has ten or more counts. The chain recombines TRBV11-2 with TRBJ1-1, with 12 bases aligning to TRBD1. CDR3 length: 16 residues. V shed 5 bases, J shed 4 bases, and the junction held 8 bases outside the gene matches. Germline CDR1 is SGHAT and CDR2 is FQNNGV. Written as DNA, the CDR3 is TGTGCCAGCAGCCCGAGGGACAGGGGGCGAGTCACTGAAGCTTTCTTT. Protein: CASSPRDRGRVTEAFF.

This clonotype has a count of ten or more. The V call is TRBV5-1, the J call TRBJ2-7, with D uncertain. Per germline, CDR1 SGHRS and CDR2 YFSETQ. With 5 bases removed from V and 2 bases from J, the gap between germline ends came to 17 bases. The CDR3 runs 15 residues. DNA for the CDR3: TGCGCCAGCAGTTTGCTACCGACGGATACCTACGAGCAGTACTTC. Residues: CASSLLPTDTYEQYF.

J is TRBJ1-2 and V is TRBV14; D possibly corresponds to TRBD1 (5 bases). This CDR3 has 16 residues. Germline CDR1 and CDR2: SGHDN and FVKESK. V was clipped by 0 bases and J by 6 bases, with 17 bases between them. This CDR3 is CASSQEFDSAYDGYTF. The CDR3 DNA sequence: TGTGCCAGCAGCCAAGAATTCGACAGTGCTTACGATGGCTACACCTTC.

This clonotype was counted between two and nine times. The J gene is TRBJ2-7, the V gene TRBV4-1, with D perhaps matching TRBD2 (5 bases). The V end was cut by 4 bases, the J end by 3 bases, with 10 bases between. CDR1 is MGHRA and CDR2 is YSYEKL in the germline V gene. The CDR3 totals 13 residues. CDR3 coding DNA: TGCGCCAGCAGCCTGGGCAGCGGCTACGAGCAGTACTTC. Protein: CASSLGSGYEQYF.

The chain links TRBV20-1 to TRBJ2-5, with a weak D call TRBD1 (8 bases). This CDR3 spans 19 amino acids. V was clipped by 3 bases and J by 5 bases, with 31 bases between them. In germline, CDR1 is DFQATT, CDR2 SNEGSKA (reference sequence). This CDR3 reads CSASQLGGGAGGSVETQYF. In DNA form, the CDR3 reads TGCAGTGCTAGTCAGCTGGGAGGGGGGGCAGGGGGCTCGGTGGAGACCCAGTACTTC.

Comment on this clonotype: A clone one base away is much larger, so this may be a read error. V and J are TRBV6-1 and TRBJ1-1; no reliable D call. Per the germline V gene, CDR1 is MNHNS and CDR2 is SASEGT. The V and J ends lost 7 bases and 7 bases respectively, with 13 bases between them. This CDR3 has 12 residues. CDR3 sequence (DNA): TGTGCCAGCAACAACCGGGCGGGTGAAGCTTTCTTT. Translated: CASNNRAGEAFF.

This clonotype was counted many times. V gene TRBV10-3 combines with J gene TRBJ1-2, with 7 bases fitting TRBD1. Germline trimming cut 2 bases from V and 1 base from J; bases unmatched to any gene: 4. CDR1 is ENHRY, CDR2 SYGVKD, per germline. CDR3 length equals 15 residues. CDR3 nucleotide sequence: TGTGCCATCAGTGAGACGGGACAGATTAACTATGGCTACACCTTC. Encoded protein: CAISETGQINYGYTF.

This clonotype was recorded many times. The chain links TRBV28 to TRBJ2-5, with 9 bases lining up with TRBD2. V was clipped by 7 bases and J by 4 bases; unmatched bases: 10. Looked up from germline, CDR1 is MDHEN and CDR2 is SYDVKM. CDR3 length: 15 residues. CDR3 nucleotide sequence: TGTGCCAGCACGGCGGGGGGGTATCCTGGAGAGACCCAGTACTTC. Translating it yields CASTAGGYPGETQYF.

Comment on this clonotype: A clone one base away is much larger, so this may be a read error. For the CDR3, the DNA is TGTGCCAGCAGCCCTTTGGGACAGACCCACGAGCAGTACTTC. Protein product: CASSPLGQTHEQYF. The chain combines TRBV11-2 with TRBJ2-7; TRBD1 aligns across 7 bases. The V gene's germline CDR1 is SGHAT and CDR2 FQNNGV. Trimming cost V 5 bases and J 5 bases; bases outside gene matches: 9. The CDR3 runs 14 residues.

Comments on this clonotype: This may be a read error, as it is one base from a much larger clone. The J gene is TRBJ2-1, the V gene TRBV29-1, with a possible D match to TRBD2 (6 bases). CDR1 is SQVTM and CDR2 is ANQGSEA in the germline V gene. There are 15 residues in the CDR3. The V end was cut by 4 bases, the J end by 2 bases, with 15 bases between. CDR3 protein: CSVVGGKVAYNEQFF. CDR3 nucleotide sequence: TGCAGCGTTGTCGGCGGGAAAGTCGCCTACAATGAGCAGTTCTTC.